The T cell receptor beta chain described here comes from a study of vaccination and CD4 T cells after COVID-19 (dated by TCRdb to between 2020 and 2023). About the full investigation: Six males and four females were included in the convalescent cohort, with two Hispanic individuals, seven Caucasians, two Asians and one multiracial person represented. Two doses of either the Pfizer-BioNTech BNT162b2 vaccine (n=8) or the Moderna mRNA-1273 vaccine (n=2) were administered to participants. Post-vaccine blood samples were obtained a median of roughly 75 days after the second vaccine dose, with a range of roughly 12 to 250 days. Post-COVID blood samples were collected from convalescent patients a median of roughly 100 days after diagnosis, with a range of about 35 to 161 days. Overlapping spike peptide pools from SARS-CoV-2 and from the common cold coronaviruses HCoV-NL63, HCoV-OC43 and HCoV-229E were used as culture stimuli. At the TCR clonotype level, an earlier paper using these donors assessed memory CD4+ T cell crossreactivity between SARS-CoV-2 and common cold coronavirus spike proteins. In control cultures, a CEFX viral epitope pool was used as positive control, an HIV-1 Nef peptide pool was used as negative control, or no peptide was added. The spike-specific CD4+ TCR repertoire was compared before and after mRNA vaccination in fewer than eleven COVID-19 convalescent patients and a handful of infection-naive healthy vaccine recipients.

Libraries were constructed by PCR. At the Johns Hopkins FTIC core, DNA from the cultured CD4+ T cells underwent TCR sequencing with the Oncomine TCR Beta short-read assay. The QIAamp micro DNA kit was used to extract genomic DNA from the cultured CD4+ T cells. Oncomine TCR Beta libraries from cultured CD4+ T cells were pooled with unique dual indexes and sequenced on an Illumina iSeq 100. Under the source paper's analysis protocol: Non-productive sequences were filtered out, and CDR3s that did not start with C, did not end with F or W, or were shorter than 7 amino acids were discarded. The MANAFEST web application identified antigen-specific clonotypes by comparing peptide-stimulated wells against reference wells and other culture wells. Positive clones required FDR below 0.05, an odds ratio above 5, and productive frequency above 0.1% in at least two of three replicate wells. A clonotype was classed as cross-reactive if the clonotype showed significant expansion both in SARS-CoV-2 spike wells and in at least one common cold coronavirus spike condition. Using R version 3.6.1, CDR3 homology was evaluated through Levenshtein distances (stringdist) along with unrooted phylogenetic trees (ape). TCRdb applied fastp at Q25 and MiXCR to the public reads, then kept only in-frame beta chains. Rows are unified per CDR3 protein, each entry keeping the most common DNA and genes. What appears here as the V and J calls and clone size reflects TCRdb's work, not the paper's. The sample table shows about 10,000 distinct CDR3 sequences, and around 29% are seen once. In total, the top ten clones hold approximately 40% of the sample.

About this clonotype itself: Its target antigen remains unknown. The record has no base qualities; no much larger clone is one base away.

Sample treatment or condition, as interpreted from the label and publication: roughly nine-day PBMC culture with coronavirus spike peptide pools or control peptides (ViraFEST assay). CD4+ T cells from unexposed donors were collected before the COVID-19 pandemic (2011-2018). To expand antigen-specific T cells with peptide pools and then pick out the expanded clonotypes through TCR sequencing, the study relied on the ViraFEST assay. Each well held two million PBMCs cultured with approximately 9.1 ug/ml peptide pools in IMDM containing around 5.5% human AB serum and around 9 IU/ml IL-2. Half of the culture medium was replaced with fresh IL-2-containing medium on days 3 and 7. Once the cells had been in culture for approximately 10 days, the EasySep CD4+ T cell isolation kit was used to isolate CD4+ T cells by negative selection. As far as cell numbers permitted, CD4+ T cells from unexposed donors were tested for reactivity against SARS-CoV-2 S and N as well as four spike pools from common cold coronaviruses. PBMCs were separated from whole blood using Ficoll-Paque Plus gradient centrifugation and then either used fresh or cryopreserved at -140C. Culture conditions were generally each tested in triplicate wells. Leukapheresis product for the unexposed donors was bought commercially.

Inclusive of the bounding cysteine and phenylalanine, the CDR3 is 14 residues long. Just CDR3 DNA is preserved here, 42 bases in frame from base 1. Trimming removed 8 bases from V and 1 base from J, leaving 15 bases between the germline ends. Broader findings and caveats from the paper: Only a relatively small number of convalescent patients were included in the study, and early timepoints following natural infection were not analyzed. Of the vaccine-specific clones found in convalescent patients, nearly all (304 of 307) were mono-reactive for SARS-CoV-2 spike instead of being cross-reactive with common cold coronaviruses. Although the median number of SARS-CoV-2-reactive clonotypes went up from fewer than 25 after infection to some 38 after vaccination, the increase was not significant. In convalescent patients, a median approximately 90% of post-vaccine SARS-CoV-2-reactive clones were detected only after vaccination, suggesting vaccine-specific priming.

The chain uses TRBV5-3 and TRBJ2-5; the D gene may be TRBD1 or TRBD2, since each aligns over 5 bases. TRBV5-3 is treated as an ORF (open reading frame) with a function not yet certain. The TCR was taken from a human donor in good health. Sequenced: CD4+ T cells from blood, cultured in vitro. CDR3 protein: CASTRGLAQETQYF. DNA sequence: TGTGCCAGCACTCGGGGCCTGGCCCAAGAGACCCAGTACTTC.